The TCR beta chain described here comes from a study of shared clonotypes between healthy human individuals (dated by TCRdb to the early 2020s). Describing the broader study: A few men and two women, aged 18 to 49 years, made up the cohort. For each donor, CD4 naive and CD4 memory were each run on three plates, CD8 naive on two plates, and CD8 memory on one plate. Leukapheresis yielded between about 0.94 and 9.5 billion PBMCs per donor. To estimate repertoire size and how much clonotypes are shared between individuals, the study performed deep sequencing of blood TCR repertoires from roughly five healthy adults. Libraries were prepared and TCR repertoires were sequenced by different laboratories using diverse techniques, in order to increase sequencing depth and limit assay-specific biases.

Here is what the overall study found, with its caveats: Based on pairwise subsampling, the degree of clonotype sharing among donors was expected to be affected by sequencing depth. The small number of donors limited the genetic and exposure-history diversity represented. Higher generation probabilities were observed for clonotypes shared by all four sorted-subset donors than for non-shared clonotypes. Naive subsets generally had larger estimated clonotype richness than memory subsets. Only blood was sampled, and tissue TCR repertoires likely differ from those in blood. Incomplete sequencing was indicated by rarefaction of sorted-subset datasets, despite the large sequencing depth. Around 5% of naive CD4, 3.5% of naive CD8, approximately 2.2% of memory CD4, and about 0.4% of memory CD8 clonotypes were shared across several donors.

CD8 naive samples were obtained by positive selection for CCR7 among CD45RO-negative cells, yielding a CD45RA+CCR7+ population from which TemRA cells were excluded. Healthy HIV-negative adults with no recently reported acute infections or vaccinations were included as donors. Every donor was a Caucasian adult living in Nashville, Tennessee, USA. After blood collection by leukapheresis, PBMCs were isolated using Ficoll-Histopaque density gradient centrifugation and then cryopreserved in the vapor phase of liquid nitrogen. Purity and quantity of every magnetically sorted T cell population were checked by analytical flow cytometry. Genomic DNA was isolated from each sorted fraction and quantified by UV absorbance on a Nanodrop 2000c. The CDR3 goes from the cysteine to the phenylalanine over 13 residues. This entry keeps only the CDR3 DNA: 39 bases, framed from base 1. The germline V gene (reference sequence) supplies CDR1 MNHEY and CDR2 SMNVEV. After removal of 8 bases from V and 2 bases from J, the junction retains 6 bases not matched to a gene.

Points on this clone: Its antigen is unknown. No much larger clonotype is one base removed from it; base qualities were not supplied.

Using the deep immunoSEQ assay, multiplex PCR amplified TCR CDR3 regions from genomic DNA. Extracted genomic DNA from each cell subset was distributed evenly across all wells of several immunoSEQ 96-well plates, and each plate was treated as a replicate. For sorted subsets, 200 to 250 ng genomic DNA, equal to about 30,000 T cell genomes, was loaded into each replicate PCR. The purified libraries were quantified using a Qubit 3.0 fluorometer, sized with a Bioanalyzer 2100, and then quantified again using the KAPA Library Quantification kit. A separate single-read 150-cycle Illumina NextSeq 550 flow cell was used to sequence each immunoSEQ 96-well plate. In the source study's methods: Because only junctional sequences without quality scores were contained in the immunoSEQ output, filtering matching that applied to full-length reads could not be performed. Sequences were annotated with PyIR, a Python wrapper for IgBLAST v1.9, using IMGT germline references to assign V/J genes and CDR3. Reads were removed for weak V/J assignments (E-value above 1e-6), missing CDR3, stop codons, out-of-frame junctions, or ambiguous translated residues. A V3J clonotype was defined by an identical inferred V gene, J gene, and CDR3 amino acid sequence. The percentage overlap between two repertoires was calculated by dividing the number of shared unique clonotypes by the size of the smaller repertoire. Richness of each repertoire was evaluated using RTK rarefaction, the Chao1 estimator, and Recon v2.1 estimates of unobserved clonotypes. OLGA was used to compute generation probabilities for all TCRbeta clonotypes that the gDNA method yielded from a few donors. Not all clones reach the TCRdb copy of this immuneACCESS table, which keeps in-frame sequences only. Checked studies attribute under half of the gap to unresolved V genes and leave the rest unexplained. Clonal size and the V and J genes are those of that table, whereas D and trimming came from the DNA. The sample yields 2 million to 2.5 million clones; about 95% were counted once. 0.85% to 1.3% of the sample is taken by the ten largest.

The source material was naive CD8+ T cells sorted from blood. The intended sense of this specimen's cell subset or site label: CD45RA+CCR7+. The clonotype originates from a man aged 18 to 29 in good health. The rearrangement joined TRBV27 to TRBJ2-7; TRBD2 lines up with 7 middle nucleotides. The DNA sequence is TGTGCCAGCGGAACTAGCGCTGCCTACGAGCAGTACTTC. Its translation is CASGTSAAYEQYF.